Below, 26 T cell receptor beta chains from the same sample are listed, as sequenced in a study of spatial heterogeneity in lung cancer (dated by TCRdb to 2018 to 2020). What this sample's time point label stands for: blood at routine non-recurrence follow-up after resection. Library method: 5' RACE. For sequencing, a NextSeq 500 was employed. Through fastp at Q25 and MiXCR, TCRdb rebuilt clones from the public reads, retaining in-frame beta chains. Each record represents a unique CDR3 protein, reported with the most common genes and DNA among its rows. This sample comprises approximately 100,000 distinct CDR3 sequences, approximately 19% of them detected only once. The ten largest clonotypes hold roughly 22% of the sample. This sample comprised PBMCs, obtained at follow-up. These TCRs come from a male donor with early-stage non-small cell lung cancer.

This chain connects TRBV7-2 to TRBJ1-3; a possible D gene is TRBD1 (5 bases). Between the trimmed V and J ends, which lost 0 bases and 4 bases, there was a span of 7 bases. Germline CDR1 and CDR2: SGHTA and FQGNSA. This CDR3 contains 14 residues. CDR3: CASSLAGVGNTIYF. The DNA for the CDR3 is TGTGCCAGCAGCTTAGCAGGGGTCGGAAACACCATATATTTT.

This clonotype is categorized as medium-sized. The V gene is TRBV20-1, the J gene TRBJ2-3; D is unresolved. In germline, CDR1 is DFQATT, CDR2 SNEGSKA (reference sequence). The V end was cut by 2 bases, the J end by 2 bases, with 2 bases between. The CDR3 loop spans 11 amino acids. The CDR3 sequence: CSARTTDTQYF. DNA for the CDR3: TGCAGTGCTAGAACCACAGATACGCAGTATTTT.

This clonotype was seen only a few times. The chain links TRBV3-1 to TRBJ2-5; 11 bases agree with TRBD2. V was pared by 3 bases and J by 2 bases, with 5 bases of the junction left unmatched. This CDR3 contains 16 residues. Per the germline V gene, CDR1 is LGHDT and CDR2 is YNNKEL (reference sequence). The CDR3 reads CASSQAGTSGQETQYF. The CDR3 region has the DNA TGTGCCAGCAGCCAGGCCGGGACTAGCGGACAAGAGACCCAGTACTTC.

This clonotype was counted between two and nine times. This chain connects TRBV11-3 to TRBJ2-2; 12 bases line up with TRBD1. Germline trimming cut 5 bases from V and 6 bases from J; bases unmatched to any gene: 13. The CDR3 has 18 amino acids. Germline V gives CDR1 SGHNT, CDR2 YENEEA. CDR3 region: CASSANPWDRGHSGELFF. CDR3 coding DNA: TGTGCCAGCAGCGCCAACCCTTGGGACAGGGGGCATTCCGGGGAGCTGTTTTTT.

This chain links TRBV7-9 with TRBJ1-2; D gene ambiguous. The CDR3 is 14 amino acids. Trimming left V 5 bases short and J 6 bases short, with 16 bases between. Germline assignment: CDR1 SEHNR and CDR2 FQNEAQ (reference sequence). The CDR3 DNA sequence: TGTGCCAGCAGCGGAAGCGGGGTGACGCATGGCTACACCTTC. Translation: CASSGSGVTHGYTF.

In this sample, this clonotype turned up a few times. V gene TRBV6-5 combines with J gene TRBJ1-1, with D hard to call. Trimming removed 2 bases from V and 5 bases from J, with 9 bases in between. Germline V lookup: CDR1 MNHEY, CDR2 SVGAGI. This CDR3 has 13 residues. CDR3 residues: CASSYTLGTEAFF. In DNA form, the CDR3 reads TGTGCCAGCAGTTACACCCTGGGAACTGAAGCTTTCTTT.

In DNA form, the CDR3 reads TGTGCCACCAGTGATTCGGGGCGGCCCGGACGGAATGAGCAGTTCTTC. It encodes CATSDSGRPGRNEQFF. This chain connects TRBV24-1 to TRBJ2-1; D tentatively reads TRBD1 or TRBD2 (5 bases each). This CDR3 comprises 16 residues. Per germline, CDR1 KGHDR and CDR2 SFDVKD. The ends were cut back, 2 bases at V and 7 bases at J, with 17 bases in the middle.

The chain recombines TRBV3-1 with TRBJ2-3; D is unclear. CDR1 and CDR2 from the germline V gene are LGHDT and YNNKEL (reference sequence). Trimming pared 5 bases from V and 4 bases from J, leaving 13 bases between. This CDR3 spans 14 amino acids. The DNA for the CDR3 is TGTGCCAGCAGCTGGATGGGTACCGCAGATACGCAGTATTTT. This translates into CASSWMGTADTQYF.

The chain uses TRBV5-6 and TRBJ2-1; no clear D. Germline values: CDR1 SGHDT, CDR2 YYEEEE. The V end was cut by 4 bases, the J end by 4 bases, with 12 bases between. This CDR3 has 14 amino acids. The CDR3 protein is CASSPYQAYNEQFF. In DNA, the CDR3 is TGTGCCAGCAGCCCCTACCAGGCATACAATGAGCAGTTCTTC.

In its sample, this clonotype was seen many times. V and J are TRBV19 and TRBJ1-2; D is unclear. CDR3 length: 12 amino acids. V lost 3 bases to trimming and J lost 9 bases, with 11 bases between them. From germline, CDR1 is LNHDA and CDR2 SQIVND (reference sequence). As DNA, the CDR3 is TGTGCCAGTAGTATGAATACGAGGAGCTACACCTTC. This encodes CASSMNTRSYTF.

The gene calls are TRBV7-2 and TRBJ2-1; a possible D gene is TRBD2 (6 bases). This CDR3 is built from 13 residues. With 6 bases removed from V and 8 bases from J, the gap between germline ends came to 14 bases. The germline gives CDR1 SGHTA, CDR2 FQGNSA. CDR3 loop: CASRGPGVYEQFF. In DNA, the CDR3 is TGTGCCAGCAGGGGTCCGGGAGTCTATGAGCAGTTCTTC.

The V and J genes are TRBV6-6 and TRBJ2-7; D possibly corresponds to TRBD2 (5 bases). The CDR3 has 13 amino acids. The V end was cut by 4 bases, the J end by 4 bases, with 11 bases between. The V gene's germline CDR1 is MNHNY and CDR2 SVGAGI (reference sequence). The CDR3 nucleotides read TGTGCCAGCAGTTCCCAACTAGGTTACGAGCAGTACTTC. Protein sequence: CASSSQLGYEQYF.

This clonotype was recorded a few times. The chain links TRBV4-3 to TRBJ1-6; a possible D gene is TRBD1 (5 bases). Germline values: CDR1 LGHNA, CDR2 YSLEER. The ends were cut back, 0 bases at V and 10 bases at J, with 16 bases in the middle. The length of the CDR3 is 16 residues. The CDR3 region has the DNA TGCGCCAGCAGCCAAGACAGGGTTGGGGGAGGGTCACCCCTCCACTTT. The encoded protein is CASSQDRVGGGSPLHF.

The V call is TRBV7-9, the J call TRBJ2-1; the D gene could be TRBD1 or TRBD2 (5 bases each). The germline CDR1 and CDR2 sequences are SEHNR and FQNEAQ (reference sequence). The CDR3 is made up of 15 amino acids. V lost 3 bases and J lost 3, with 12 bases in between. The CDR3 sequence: CASSLGTGFYNEQFF. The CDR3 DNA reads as TGTGCCAGCAGCTTGGGGACCGGATTCTACAATGAGCAGTTCTTC.

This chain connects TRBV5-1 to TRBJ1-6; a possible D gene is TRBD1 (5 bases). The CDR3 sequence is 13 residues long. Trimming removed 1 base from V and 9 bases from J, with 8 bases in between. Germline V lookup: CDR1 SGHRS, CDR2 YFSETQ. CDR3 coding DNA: TGCGCCAGCAGCTTGCAGGGTACTTCACCCCTCCACTTT. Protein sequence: CASSLQGTSPLHF. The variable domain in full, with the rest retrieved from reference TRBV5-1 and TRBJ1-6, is KAGVTQTPRYLIKTRGQQVTLSCSPISGHRSVSWYQQTPGQGLQFLFEYFSETQRNKGNFPGRFSGRQFSNSRSEMNVSTLELGDSALYLCASSLQGTSPLHFGNGTRLTVT.

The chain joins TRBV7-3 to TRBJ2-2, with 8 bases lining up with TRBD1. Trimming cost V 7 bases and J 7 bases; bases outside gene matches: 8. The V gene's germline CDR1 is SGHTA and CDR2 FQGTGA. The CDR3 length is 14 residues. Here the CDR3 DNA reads TGTGCCAGCACCCACAGGGGGTTGCGCGGGGAGCTGTTTTTT. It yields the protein CASTHRGLRGELFF.

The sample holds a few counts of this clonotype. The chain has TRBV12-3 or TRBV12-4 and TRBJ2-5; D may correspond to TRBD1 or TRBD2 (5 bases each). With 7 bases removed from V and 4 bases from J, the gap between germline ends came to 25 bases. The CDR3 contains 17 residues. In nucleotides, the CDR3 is TGTGCCAGCACCCTAGGGGTCGGGGACCCCATATTAGAGACCCAGTACTTC. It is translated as CASTLGVGDPILETQYF.

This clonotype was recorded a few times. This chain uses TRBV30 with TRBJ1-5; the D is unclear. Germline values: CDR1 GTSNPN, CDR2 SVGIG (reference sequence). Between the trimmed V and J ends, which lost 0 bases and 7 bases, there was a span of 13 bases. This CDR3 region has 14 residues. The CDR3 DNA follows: TGTGCCTGGAGTGTACGGGGTAGCGGCCAGCCCCAGCATTTT. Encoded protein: CAWSVRGSGQPQHF.

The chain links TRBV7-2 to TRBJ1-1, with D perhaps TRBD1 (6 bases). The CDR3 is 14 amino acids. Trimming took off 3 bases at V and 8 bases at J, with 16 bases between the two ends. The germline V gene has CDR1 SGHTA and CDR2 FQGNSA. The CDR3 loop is CASSFGDTRVEAFF. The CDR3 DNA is TGTGCCAGCAGCTTCGGGGACACCCGAGTGGAAGCTTTCTTT.

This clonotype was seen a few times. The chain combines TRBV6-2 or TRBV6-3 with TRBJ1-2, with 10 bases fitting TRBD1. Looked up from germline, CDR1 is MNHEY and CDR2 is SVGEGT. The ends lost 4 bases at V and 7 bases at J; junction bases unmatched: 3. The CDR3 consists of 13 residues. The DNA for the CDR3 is TGTGCCAGCAGTTCGGGACAGGGGTTTGGCTACACCTTC. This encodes CASSSGQGFGYTF.

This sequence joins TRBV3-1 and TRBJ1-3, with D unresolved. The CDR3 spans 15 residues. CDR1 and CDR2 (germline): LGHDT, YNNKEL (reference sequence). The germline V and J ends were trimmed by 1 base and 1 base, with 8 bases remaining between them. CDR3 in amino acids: CASSQARTSGNTIYF. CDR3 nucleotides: TGTGCCAGCAGCCAAGCCAGGACTTCTGGAAACACCATATATTTT.

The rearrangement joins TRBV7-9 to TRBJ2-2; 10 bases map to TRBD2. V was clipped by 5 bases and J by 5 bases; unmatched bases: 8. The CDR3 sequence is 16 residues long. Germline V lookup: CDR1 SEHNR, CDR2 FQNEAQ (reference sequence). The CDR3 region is CASSASGGARTGELFF. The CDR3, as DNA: TGTGCCAGCAGCGCCAGCGGGGGGGCCCGGACCGGGGAGCTGTTTTTT.

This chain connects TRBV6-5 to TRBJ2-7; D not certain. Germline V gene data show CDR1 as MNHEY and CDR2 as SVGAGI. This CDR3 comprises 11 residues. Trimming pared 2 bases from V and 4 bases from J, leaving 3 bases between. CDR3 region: CASSYRYEQYF. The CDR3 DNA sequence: TGTGCCAGCAGTTACCGATACGAGCAGTACTTC.

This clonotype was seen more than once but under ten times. CDR3 loop: CASSSATGPSYEQYV. CDR3 DNA sequence: TGTGCCAGCAGTTCCGCGACAGGGCCCTCCTACGAGCAGTACGTC. The rearrangement links TRBV6-2 or TRBV6-3 to TRBJ2-7, with 7 bases aligning to TRBD1. The length of the CDR3 is 15 residues. The germline V gene has CDR1 MNHEY and CDR2 SVGEGT. The junction had 6 bases not matched to a gene; V was cut back by 4 bases and J by 0 bases.

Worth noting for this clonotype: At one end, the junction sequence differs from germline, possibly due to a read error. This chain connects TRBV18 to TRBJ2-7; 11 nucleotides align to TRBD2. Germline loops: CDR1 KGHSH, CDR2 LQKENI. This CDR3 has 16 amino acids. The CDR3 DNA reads TGTGCCAGCTCATTGGGACTAGCGGACCTAACCTACGGGCAGTACTTC. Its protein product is CASSLGLADLTYGQYF.

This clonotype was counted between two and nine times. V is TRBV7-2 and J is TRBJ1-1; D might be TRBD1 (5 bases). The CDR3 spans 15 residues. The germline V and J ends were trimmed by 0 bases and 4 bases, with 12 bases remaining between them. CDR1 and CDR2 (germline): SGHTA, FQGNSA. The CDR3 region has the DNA TGTGCCAGCAGCTTAGCGAGGGGCGGGGGCACTGAAGCTTTCTTT. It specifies CASSLARGGGTEAFF.